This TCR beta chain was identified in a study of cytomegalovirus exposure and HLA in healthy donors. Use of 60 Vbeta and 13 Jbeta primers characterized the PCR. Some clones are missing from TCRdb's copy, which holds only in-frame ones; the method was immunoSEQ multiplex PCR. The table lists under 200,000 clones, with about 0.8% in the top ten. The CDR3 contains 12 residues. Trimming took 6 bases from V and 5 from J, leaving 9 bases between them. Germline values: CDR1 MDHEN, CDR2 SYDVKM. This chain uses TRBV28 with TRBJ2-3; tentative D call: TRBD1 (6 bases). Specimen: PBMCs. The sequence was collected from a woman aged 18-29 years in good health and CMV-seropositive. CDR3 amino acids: CASRQGIDTQYF. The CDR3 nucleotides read TGTGCCAGCAGGCAGGGGATAGATACGCAGTATTTT.